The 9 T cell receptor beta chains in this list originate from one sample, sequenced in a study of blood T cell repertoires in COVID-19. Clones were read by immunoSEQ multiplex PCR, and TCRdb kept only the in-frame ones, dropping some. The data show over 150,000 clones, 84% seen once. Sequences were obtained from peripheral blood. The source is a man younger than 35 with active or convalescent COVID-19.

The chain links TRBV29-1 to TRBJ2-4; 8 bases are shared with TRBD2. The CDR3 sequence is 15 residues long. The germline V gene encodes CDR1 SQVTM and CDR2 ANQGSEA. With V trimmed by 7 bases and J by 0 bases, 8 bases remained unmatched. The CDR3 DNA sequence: TGCAGCGGTCGCCAGCGGGGGTTAGCCAAAAACATTCAGTACTTC. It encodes CSGRQRGLAKNIQYF.

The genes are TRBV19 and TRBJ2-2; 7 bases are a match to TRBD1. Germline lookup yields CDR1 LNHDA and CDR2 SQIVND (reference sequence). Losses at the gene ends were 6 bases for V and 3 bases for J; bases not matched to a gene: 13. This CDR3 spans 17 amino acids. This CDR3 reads CASSPLPDTGDTGELFF. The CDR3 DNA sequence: TGTGCCAGTAGCCCCCTTCCTGACACAGGGGACACCGGGGAGCTGTTTTTT. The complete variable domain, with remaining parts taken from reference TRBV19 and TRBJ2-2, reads DGGITQSPKYLFRKEGQNVTLSCEQNLNHDAMYWYRQDPGQGLRLIYYSQIVNDFQKGDIAEGYSVSREKKESFPLTVTSAQKNPTAFYLCASSPLPDTGDTGELFFGEGSRLTVL.

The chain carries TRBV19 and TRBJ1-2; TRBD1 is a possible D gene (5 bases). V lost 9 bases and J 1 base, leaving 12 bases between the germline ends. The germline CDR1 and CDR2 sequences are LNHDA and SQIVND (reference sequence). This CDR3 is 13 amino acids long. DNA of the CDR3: TGTGCCAGCCGCGACAGACTTAACTATGGCTACACCTTC. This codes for CASRDRLNYGYTF.

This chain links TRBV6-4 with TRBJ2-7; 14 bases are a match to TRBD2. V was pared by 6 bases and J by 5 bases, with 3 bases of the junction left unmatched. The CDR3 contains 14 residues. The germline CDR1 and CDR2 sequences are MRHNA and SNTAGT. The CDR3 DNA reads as TGTGCCAGCAGCGGGGGACTAGCGGGAGACGAGCAGTACTTC. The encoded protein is CASSGGLAGDEQYF.

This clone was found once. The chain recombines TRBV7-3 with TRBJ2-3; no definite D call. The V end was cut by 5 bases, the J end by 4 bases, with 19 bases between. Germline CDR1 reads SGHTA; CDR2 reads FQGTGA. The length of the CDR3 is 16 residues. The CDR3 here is CASSARLRSTPDTQYF. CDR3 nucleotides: TGTGCCAGCAGCGCCAGGCTCCGATCCACCCCAGATACGCAGTATTTT.

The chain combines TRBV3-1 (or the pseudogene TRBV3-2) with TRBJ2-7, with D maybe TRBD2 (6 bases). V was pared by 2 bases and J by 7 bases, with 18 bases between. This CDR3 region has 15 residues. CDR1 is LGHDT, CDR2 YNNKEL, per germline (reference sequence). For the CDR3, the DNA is TGTGCCAGCAGCCAAAGAATGGGAGGATCCGGAGAGCAGTACTTC. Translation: CASSQRMGGSGEQYF.

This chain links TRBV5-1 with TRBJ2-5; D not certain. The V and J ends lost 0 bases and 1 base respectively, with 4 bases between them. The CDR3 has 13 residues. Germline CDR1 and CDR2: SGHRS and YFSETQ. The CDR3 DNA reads TGCGCCAGCAGCTTGGGGGCCCAAGAGACCCAGTACTTC. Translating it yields CASSLGAQETQYF.

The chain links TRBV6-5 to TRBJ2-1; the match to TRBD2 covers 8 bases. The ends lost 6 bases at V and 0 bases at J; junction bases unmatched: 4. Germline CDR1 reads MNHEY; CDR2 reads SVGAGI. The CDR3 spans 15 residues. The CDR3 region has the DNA TGTGCCAGCAGCCTACTAGCGGACTCCTACAATGAGCAGTTCTTC. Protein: CASSLLADSYNEQFF.

The CDR3, as DNA: TGCGCCAGCAGCCAACCAGGGATCAGCCCTGAAGCTTTCTTT. Translated, it gives CASSQPGISPEAFF. The chain combines TRBV4-1 with TRBJ1-1; D is possibly TRBD1 (5 bases). CDR1 MGHRA and CDR2 YSYEKL come from the germline V gene. The CDR3 totals 14 residues. V was pared by 2 bases and J by 6 bases, with 13 bases between.